Listed here are 15 T cell receptor beta chains from one sample, sequenced in a study of identifying expanded T cells in peripheral blood. Repertoires were generated with immunoSEQ multiplex PCR, while TCRdb's copy carries only in-frame clones and drops some. The profile shows approximately 80,000 clones, approximately 84% of them singletons. Sequencing used blood. The origin of the receptors is a person aged 18-70 years in good health.

The rearrangement links TRBV6-6 to TRBJ2-3; 8 nucleotides line up with TRBD2. Germline values: CDR1 MNHNY, CDR2 SVGAGI (reference sequence). Trimming took 7 bases from V and 2 from J; bases not matched to a gene: 8. This CDR3 is 15 amino acids long. CDR3 amino acids: CASIGAGGNTDTQYF. In nucleotides, the CDR3 is TGTGCCAGCATAGGGGCGGGAGGCAACACAGATACGCAGTATTTT.

The chain is built from TRBV5-8 and TRBJ2-2; no reliable D call. The V and J ends lost 2 bases and 1 base respectively, with 9 bases between them. The CDR3 length is 15 residues. Germline V gene lookup returns CDR1 SGHTS and CDR2 YDEGEE. This CDR3 reads CASSFLTMNTGELFF. The CDR3 DNA is TGTGCCAGCAGCTTTCTAACCATGAACACCGGGGAGCTGTTTTTT.

The chain employs TRBV11-2 and TRBJ2-1; no clear D. V was pared by 7 bases and J by 3 bases, with 13 bases between. CDR1 SGHAT and CDR2 FQNNGV come from the germline V gene. This CDR3 is 14 amino acids long. The CDR3 DNA is TGTGCCAGCACCCGTGGGTCTAGCTACAATGAGCAGTTCTTC. The encoded protein is CASTRGSSYNEQFF. Combining the CDR3 with reference TRBV11-2 and TRBJ2-1 gives the whole variable domain EAGVAQSPRYKIIEKRQSVAFWCNPISGHATLYWYQQILGQGPKLLIQFQNNGVVDDSQLPKDRFSAERLKGVDSTLKIQPAKLEDSAVYLCASTRGSSYNEQFFGPGTRLTVL.

The chain is built from TRBV6-5 and TRBJ2-2, with D unclear. The CDR3 totals 11 residues. V was shortened by 5 bases and J by 6 bases, with 4 bases between the two germline ends. The germline gives CDR1 MNHEY, CDR2 SVGAGI. The CDR3 bases are TGTGCCAGCAGTAGCCCCGGGGAGCTGTTTTTT. Amino acid sequence: CASSSPGELFF.

A single count supports this clone. V usage is TRBV11-2 and J usage is TRBJ2-7, with unresolved D. Trimming cost V 0 bases and J 3 bases, with 6 bases left between them. Germline-derived CDR1 and CDR2 are SGHAT and FQNNGV. This CDR3 has 13 amino acids. CDR3 sequence: CASSLDMDYEQYF. CDR3 sequence (DNA): TGTGCCAGCAGCTTAGATATGGACTACGAGCAGTACTTC.

For the CDR3, the DNA is TGTGCCAGCAGCTACGTTACGGGAGGTCTAACTGAGCAGTTCTTC. This translates into CASSYVTGGLTEQFF. The chain has TRBV14 and TRBJ2-1; 7 bases align to TRBD2. The germline CDR1 and CDR2 sequences are SGHDN and FVKESK. The CDR3 is 15 amino acids. The J segment lost 9 bases and the V segment lost 5 bases, leaving 13 bases of the junction unmatched.

The V gene is TRBV7-2, the J gene TRBJ1-4; a possible D gene is TRBD1 (6 bases). The CDR3 runs to 15 residues. Germline V gene lookup returns CDR1 SGHTA and CDR2 FQGNSA. Trimming removed 0 bases at V and 7 bases at J, with 12 bases between. The CDR3 DNA is TGTGCCAGCAGCTTAGCGCCAGGGGCTGGTGAAAAACTGTTTTTT. As protein: CASSLAPGAGEKLFF.

J is TRBJ1-1 and V is TRBV7-2; D uncertain. Per the germline V gene, CDR1 is SGHTA and CDR2 is FQGNSA. The CDR3 length is 14 residues. V shed 5 bases and J shed 1 base, with 11 bases lying between them. CDR3 bases: TGTGCCAGCAGCCAACAGTGGGGGAACACTGAAGCTTTCTTT. Translating gives CASSQQWGNTEAFF.

This clone was counted a few times. The rearrangement joins TRBV15 to TRBJ1-2; 7 bases line up with TRBD1. The V and J ends lost 5 bases and 8 bases, in that order; junction bases with no gene match: 11. The CDR3 spans 14 residues. CDR1 is LNHNV, CDR2 YYDKDF, per germline (reference sequence). CDR3 amino acids: CATSRQTGVSGYTF. In nucleotides, the CDR3 is TGTGCCACCAGCCGACAAACAGGGGTCTCGGGCTACACCTTC.

The chain couples TRBV5-6 to TRBJ2-3, with D perhaps assigned TRBD1 or TRBD2 (5 bases each). Germline lookup yields CDR1 SGHDT and CDR2 YYEEEE. CDR3 length equals 18 residues. V shed 0 bases and J shed 2 bases, with 19 bases lying between them. CDR3 amino acids: CASSLVPLVGAITDTQYF. Here the CDR3 DNA reads TGTGCCAGCAGCTTGGTCCCCTTGGTCGGGGCGATCACAGATACGCAGTATTTT.

The chain couples TRBV18 to TRBJ2-7; 9 nucleotides line up with TRBD1. CDR3 length: 15 amino acids. The germline V gene has CDR1 KGHSH and CDR2 LQKENI. Trimming took 3 bases from V and 2 from J; bases not matched to a gene: 5. Written as DNA, the CDR3 is TGTGCCAGCTCACCTCTAGGGACAGGGACCTACGAGCAGTACTTC. Amino acids: CASSPLGTGTYEQYF.

The chain recombines TRBV11-2 with TRBJ2-1, with a weak D call TRBD2 (5 bases). The CDR3 has 13 amino acids. Trimming left V 5 bases short and J 8 bases short, with 13 bases between. CDR1 and CDR2 from the germline V gene are SGHAT and FQNNGV. For the CDR3, the DNA is TGTGCCAGCAGCCCGGGATACGTCTATGAGCAGTTCTTC. Amino acid sequence: CASSPGYVYEQFF. Based on the CDR3 plus reference TRBV11-2 and TRBJ2-1, the full variable domain is EAGVAQSPRYKIIEKRQSVAFWCNPISGHATLYWYQQILGQGPKLLIQFQNNGVVDDSQLPKDRFSAERLKGVDSTLKIQPAKLEDSAVYLCASSPGYVYEQFFGPGTRLTVL.

This clone was seen a few times. The genes are TRBV6-6 and TRBJ2-7, with TRBD2 identical over 7 bases. Germline CDR1 and CDR2: MNHNY and SVGAGI (reference sequence). CDR3 length: 14 amino acids. The V gene end was trimmed by 5 bases and the J gene end by 0 bases; junction bases not matched to a gene: 4. The CDR3 DNA reads TGTGCCAGCAGTAGCGGGGTAAGCTCCTACGAGCAGTACTTC. Translating gives CASSSGVSSYEQYF.

The chain has TRBV28 and TRBJ2-4; D unclear. This CDR3 has 16 residues. Between the trimmed V and J ends, which lost 1 base and 1 base, there was a span of 11 bases. Germline V gene lookup returns CDR1 MDHEN and CDR2 SYDVKM. As DNA, the CDR3 is TGTGCCAGCAGTTTATCCCGTTTGGGGGCCAAAAACATTCAGTACTTC. It is translated as CASSLSRLGAKNIQYF.

The chain employs TRBV9 and TRBJ2-5, with 14 bases aligning to TRBD2. The length of the CDR3 is 14 residues. Trimming at V came to 4 bases and at J to 11 bases, leaving 7 bases not matched to a gene. CDR1 SGDLS and CDR2 YYNGEE come from the germline V gene. The CDR3 DNA is TGTGCCAGCAGCACTGGGACTAGCGGGAGAGAGCAGTACTTC. Translation: CASSTGTSGREQYF.